Following are 23 T cell receptor beta chains from one sample sequenced in a study of blood T cells in healthy people across ages. Primers used in a second PCR of roughly 7 to 12 cycles were a sample-barcoded 5' primer and a J-beta primer mix. One entry per CDR3 protein results from TCRdb running MiXCR on the 5' RACE reads. The sample includes around 2 million distinct CDR3 sequences, around 40% of them seen just once. The material sequenced was blood. The receptor set was obtained from a human donor in good health.

This clonotype was detected only a few times. The chain links TRBV5-6 to TRBJ2-1, with 7 bases aligning to TRBD2. CDR1 is SGHDT, CDR2 YYEEEE, per germline. The CDR3 is 14 amino acids. Losses at the gene ends were 1 base for V and 7 bases for J; bases not matched to a gene: 5. CDR3 DNA: TGTGCCAGCAGCTTGATCGGGGGAGGGAATGAGCAGTTCTTC. This gives the protein CASSLIGGGNEQFF.

This clonotype was detected once. This chain connects TRBV15 to TRBJ1-6; D is uncertain. Deletions cut 4 bases from V and 8 bases from J, with 12 bases between. In germline, CDR1 is LNHNV, CDR2 YYDKDF (reference sequence). This CDR3 is 14 amino acids long. The CDR3 DNA is TGTGCCACCAGCATAAGCGCCGGGGATTCACCCCTCCACTTT. Translated: CATSISAGDSPLHF.

This clonotype occurred a few times. CDR3 amino acids: CATERSTDTQYF. The CDR3 DNA reads TGTGCCACCGAGCGGAGCACAGATACGCAGTATTTT. V is TRBV7-2 and J is TRBJ2-3; tentatively, D is TRBD2 (5 bases). This CDR3 is built from 12 residues. The germline V and J ends were trimmed by 10 bases and 0 bases, with 8 bases remaining between them. CDR1 is SGHTA and CDR2 is FQGNSA in the germline V gene.

On this clonotype itself: The germline gene is not matched at one end of the junction; a read error may be the cause. The chain uses TRBV6-5 and TRBJ2-2; 9 nucleotides agree with TRBD2. The CDR3 runs to 16 residues. Germline V lookup: CDR1 MNHEY, CDR2 SVGAGI. The CDR3 sequence is CASRRQASGESGERFF. CDR3 DNA sequence: TGTGCCAGCAGACGACAGGCTAGCGGGGAGTCCGGGGAGCGGTTTTTT.

The table lists this clonotype with a few counts. The V call is TRBV4-1, the J call TRBJ1-5, with D hard to call. The CDR3 extends over 15 amino acids. V lost 7 bases, J lost 2 bases, and 15 bases lay in between. Germline-derived CDR1 and CDR2 are MGHRA and YSYEKL. The CDR3 here is CASNDQARGNQPQHF. CDR3 DNA: TGCGCCAGCAACGACCAGGCGAGGGGCAATCAGCCCCAGCATTTT.

The rearrangement uses TRBV6-6 and TRBJ2-5; TRBD2 matches 8 bases. This CDR3 comprises 15 residues. The V gene's germline CDR1 is MNHNY and CDR2 SVGAGI (reference sequence). J gave up 5 bases and V 2 bases, and 7 bases lay outside the gene matches. The CDR3 spells CASSYALWTSETQYF. In DNA form, the CDR3 reads TGTGCCAGCAGTTACGCCTTATGGACTAGCGAGACCCAGTACTTC.

The gene calls are TRBV12-3 or TRBV12-4 and TRBJ1-6; TRBD1 matches 8 bases. The CDR3 sequence is 17 residues long. Trimming removed 0 bases from V and 7 bases from J; junction bases left unmatched: 8. The CDR3, as DNA: TGTGCCAGCAGTTTAGCGATTAGGACAGGGTCAAATTCACCCCTCCACTTT. This encodes CASSLAIRTGSNSPLHF.

This clonotype was seen a few times. The J gene is TRBJ1-4, the V gene TRBV11-2; D call uncertain. The length of the CDR3 is 14 residues. V was clipped by 5 bases and J by 7 bases, with 14 bases between them. Germline V gene data show CDR1 as SGHAT and CDR2 as FQNNGV. CDR3 DNA sequence: TGTGCCAGCAGCCCCGGGTTCAATAGTGAAAAACTGTTTTTT. Translating gives CASSPGFNSEKLFF.

The genes are TRBV11-2 and TRBJ2-1, with 10 bases identical to TRBD2. CDR1 is SGHAT and CDR2 is FQNNGV in the germline V gene. Trimming cost V 1 base and J 5 bases; bases outside gene matches: 5. The CDR3 runs to 16 residues. The CDR3 DNA is TGTGCCAGCAGCTTAGTCCCAACTAGCGGGGACAATGAGCAGTTCTTC. It specifies CASSLVPTSGDNEQFF.

There are a few counts of this clonotype. The chain has TRBV6-1 and TRBJ2-7, with D tentatively TRBD2 (7 bases). Germline V lookup: CDR1 MNHNS, CDR2 SASEGT. V lost 4 bases to trimming and J lost 4 bases, with 14 bases between them. The CDR3 loop spans 14 amino acids. As DNA, the CDR3 is TGTGCCAGCAGTGTTGGGGGGGCGCTTTACGAGCAGTACTTC. This gives the protein CASSVGGALYEQYF.

V and J are TRBV5-1 and TRBJ2-6; 7 bases fit TRBD2. Looked up from germline, CDR1 is SGHRS and CDR2 is YFSETQ. This CDR3 has 15 residues. V shed 4 bases, J shed 2 bases, and the junction held 3 bases outside the gene matches. This CDR3 reads CASSRDYTGANVLTF. CDR3 in DNA: TGCGCCAGCAGCCGGGACTACACTGGGGCCAACGTCCTGACTTTC.

A remark on this clonotype: The junction does not match germline at one end; this may be a read error. The CDR3 region has the DNA TGTGCCAGCAGTGTAGATTATACCCCCGGGGTCTATGGCTACACCTTC. It translates to CASSVDYTPGVYGYTF. The V call is TRBV9, the J call TRBJ1-2; D not certain. Germline V lookup: CDR1 SGDLS, CDR2 YYNGEE. This CDR3 comprises 16 residues.

V gene TRBV7-9 combines with J gene TRBJ2-4; D gene unclear. The CDR3 is 14 amino acids. Germline CDR1 reads SEHNR; CDR2 reads FQNEAQ (reference sequence). Trimming stripped 5 bases from V and 5 bases from J, with 13 bases between. The CDR3 reads CASSEVLRENIQYF. The CDR3 coding sequence is TGTGCCAGCAGCGAGGTACTCCGCGAAAACATTCAGTACTTC.

J is TRBJ2-5 and V is TRBV5-1; no clear D. The CDR3 consists of 19 residues. The V gene's germline CDR1 is SGHRS and CDR2 YFSETQ. The germline V and J ends were trimmed by 1 base and 3 bases, with 25 bases remaining between them. This CDR3 is CASSLWPYKINSQEETQYF. CDR3 coding DNA: TGCGCCAGCAGCTTGTGGCCCTACAAAATCAACTCACAAGAAGAGACCCAGTACTTC.

This clonotype has more than one count but fewer than ten. The V gene is TRBV9, the J gene TRBJ2-3; D unclear. The CDR3 contains 12 residues. Looked up from germline, CDR1 is SGDLS and CDR2 is YYNGEE. The V end lost 4 bases, the J end lost 13 bases, and 16 bases lay between the germline ends. CDR3 sequence: CASSLLGNLKYF. CDR3 nucleotides: TGTGCCAGCAGCCTTTTGGGAAATCTGAAGTATTTT.

This rearrangement joins TRBV27 to TRBJ1-5; 12 bases line up with TRBD1. With 0 bases clipped from V and 6 bases from J, the junction kept 3 bases outside the gene matches. Germline assignment: CDR1 MNHEY and CDR2 SMNVEV (reference sequence). This CDR3 region has 16 residues. DNA for the CDR3: TGTGCCAGCAGTTTATCAGGGACAGGGGGCGGTCAGCCCCAGCATTTT. Protein: CASSLSGTGGGQPQHF.

The genes are TRBV20-1 and TRBJ2-3, with TRBD2 matching over 9 bases. The CDR3 has 14 residues. V trimming: 5 bases; J trimming: 2 bases; junction bases outside the gene matches: 5. The V gene's germline CDR1 is DFQATT and CDR2 SNEGSKA (reference sequence). This CDR3 reads CSAVSGGLTDTQYF. The CDR3 DNA sequence: TGCAGTGCTGTGAGCGGGGGGCTCACAGATACGCAGTATTTT.

This chain joins TRBV5-1 and TRBJ2-6; D might be TRBD1 (5 bases). Germline assignment: CDR1 SGHRS and CDR2 YFSETQ. There are 15 residues in the CDR3. The V and J ends lost 9 bases and 1 base respectively, with 14 bases between them. CDR3 coding DNA: TGCGCCAACAGGCCCCCAGGGTCTGGGGCCAACGTCCTGACTTTC. It encodes CANRPPGSGANVLTF.

This clonotype has ten or more counts. The CDR3 sequence: CASSLVPAGSTYEQYF. CDR3 nucleotide sequence: TGCGCCAGCAGCCTCGTCCCGGCAGGGAGTACCTACGAGCAGTACTTC. The rearrangement links TRBV4-1 to TRBJ2-7, with D possibly being TRBD1 or TRBD2 (5 bases each). Germline-derived CDR1 and CDR2 are MGHRA and YSYEKL. The length of the CDR3 is 16 residues. V was clipped by 4 bases and J by 2 bases, with 18 bases between them.

This clonotype was picked up a small number of times. The chain uses TRBV7-2 and TRBJ1-1; possibly TRBD1 for D (5 bases). The V gene's germline CDR1 is SGHTA and CDR2 FQGNSA. CDR3 length equals 13 residues. V gave up 5 bases and J gave up 1 base, with 8 bases separating them. The CDR3 spells CASSGDWNTEAFF. CDR3 coding DNA: TGTGCCAGCAGCGGGGACTGGAACACTGAAGCTTTCTTT.

This clonotype has more than one count but fewer than ten. The chain joins TRBV6-5 to TRBJ2-1; TRBD2 aligns across 8 bases. V was pared by 0 bases and J by 4 bases, with 8 bases of the junction left unmatched. This CDR3 has 17 residues. In germline, CDR1 is MNHEY, CDR2 SVGAGI. CDR3 residues: CASSYSKGGGGYNEQFF. DNA of the CDR3: TGTGCCAGCAGTTACTCGAAGGGCGGCGGGGGGTACAATGAGCAGTTCTTC.

The J gene is TRBJ2-1, the V gene TRBV4-3; 9 bases are shared with TRBD1. With 2 bases clipped from V and 5 bases from J, the junction kept 4 bases outside the gene matches. This CDR3 region has 15 residues. The germline gives CDR1 LGHNA, CDR2 YSLEER. DNA of the CDR3: TGCGCCAGCAGCCAAAACAGGGGGCTTAACAATGAGCAGTTCTTC. This translates into CASSQNRGLNNEQFF.

This clonotype was seen a few times. V usage is TRBV4-3 and J usage is TRBJ2-7; D is ambiguous. The germline CDR1 and CDR2 sequences are LGHNA and YSLEER. This CDR3 is built from 13 residues. The ends were cut back, 0 bases at V and 2 bases at J, with 5 bases in the middle. The CDR3 loop is CASSQDITYEQYF. The DNA for the CDR3 is TGCGCCAGCAGCCAAGATATAACCTACGAGCAGTACTTC.